The clone carrying this T cell receptor (beta chain) occurred once. These data belong to a study of blood T cell repertoires in COVID-19. Study details: Acute and convalescent COVID-19 specimens originated in the United States, Italy and Spain.

Cohort 3 recovered donors had two negative PCRs, clearance, or symptom resolution. The CDR3 is 15 amino acids. The ends were cut back, 6 bases at V and 5 bases at J, with 19 bases in the middle. Germline CDR1 and CDR2: SGHAT and FQNNGV. Original data processing: Estimates of nucleated cell counts were drawn from the amplification of reference gene primers. Generated by immunoSEQ multiplex PCR, the TCRdb table keeps only in-frame clones and is missing some. That table is the source of V, J and clone size, and D and trimming were worked out from the DNA. The sample has about 260,000 clones, 80% to 90% seen once.

The genes are TRBV11-2 and TRBJ2-5, with a weak D call TRBD1 (5 bases). The clonotype originates from a woman aged 18-29 years who had recovered from COVID-19. The sequenced sample consisted of PBMCs or T cells enriched from blood (not recorded which). CDR3 amino acids: CASSPYIQAPETQYF. Written as DNA, the CDR3 is TGTGCCAGCAGTCCTTATATACAGGCCCCTGAGACCCAGTACTTC.